These 4 T cell receptor beta chains were sequenced from one sample in a study of CD8+CD57+ T cells in acquired aplastic anemia. Only patients with CD8+CD57+ cell expansion on flow cytometry were chosen for sequencing. TCR beta VDJ and CDR3 were profiled, and genomic DNA was the template. TCRdb reprocessed the reads with MiXCR, giving one entry per CDR3 protein. Here the sample spans 180,000 or so distinct CDR3 sequences, about 60% being singletons. The source material was sorted CD4+, CD8+, or CD8+CD57+ T cells (not recorded which) from PBMCs. Every receptor here comes from a human donor with aplastic anemia.

This clonotype was counted a single time. The V gene is TRBV5-1, the J gene TRBJ2-5; 10 nucleotides agree with TRBD2. This CDR3 is built from 15 residues. From germline, CDR1 is SGHRS and CDR2 YFSETQ. J was trimmed by 7 bases and V by 0 bases; bases with no gene match: 6. The CDR3 DNA is TGCGCCAGCAGCTTGGGGAGCGGGGGGGCCTGGACCCAGTACTTC. Its translation: CASSLGSGGAWTQYF.

This rearrangement joins TRBV24-1 to TRBJ2-3; unclear D gene. The CDR3 consists of 15 residues. The V and J ends lost 0 bases and 4 bases respectively, with 10 bases between them. Per the germline V gene, CDR1 is KGHDR and CDR2 is SFDVKD. CDR3 in amino acids: CATSDLDNWADTQYF. In nucleotides, the CDR3 is TGTGCCACCAGTGATTTGGATAACTGGGCAGATACGCAGTATTTT.

The gene calls are TRBV7-6 and TRBJ2-6; 11 positions match TRBD1. CDR1 and CDR2 from the germline V gene are SGHVS and FNYEAQ. The CDR3 consists of 19 residues. Germline trimming cut 2 bases from V and 3 bases from J; bases unmatched to any gene: 9. CDR3 in amino acids: CASSLKLGQGAGGANVLTF. The CDR3 nucleotides are TGTGCCAGCAGCTTAAAACTTGGACAGGGGGCGGGTGGGGCCAACGTCCTGACTTTC.

The chain joins TRBV5-1 to TRBJ1-6; D is possibly TRBD1 (5 bases). The CDR3 spans 15 residues. Trimming left V 1 base short and J 8 bases short, with 13 bases between. Germline V gene data show CDR1 as SGHRS and CDR2 as YFSETQ. The CDR3 reads CASSLSVQGDSPLHF. The DNA of the CDR3 is TGCGCCAGCAGCTTGTCGGTGCAGGGTGATTCACCCCTCCACTTT.